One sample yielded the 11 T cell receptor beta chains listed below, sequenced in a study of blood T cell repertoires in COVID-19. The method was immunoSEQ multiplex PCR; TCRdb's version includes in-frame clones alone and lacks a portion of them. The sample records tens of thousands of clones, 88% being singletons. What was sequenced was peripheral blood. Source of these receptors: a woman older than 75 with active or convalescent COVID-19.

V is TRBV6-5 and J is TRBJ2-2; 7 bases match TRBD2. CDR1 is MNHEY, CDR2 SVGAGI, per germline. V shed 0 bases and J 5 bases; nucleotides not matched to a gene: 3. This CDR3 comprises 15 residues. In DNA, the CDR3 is TGTGCCAGCAGTTACTCGAGGGAGGGTACCGGGGAGCTGTTTTTT. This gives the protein CASSYSREGTGELFF.

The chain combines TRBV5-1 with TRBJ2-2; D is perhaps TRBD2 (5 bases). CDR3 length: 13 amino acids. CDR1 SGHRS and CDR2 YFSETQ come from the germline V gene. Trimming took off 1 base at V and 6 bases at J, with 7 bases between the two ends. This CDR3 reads CASSLTRAGELFF. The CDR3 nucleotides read TGCGCCAGCAGCTTGACGAGGGCCGGGGAGCTGTTTTTT.

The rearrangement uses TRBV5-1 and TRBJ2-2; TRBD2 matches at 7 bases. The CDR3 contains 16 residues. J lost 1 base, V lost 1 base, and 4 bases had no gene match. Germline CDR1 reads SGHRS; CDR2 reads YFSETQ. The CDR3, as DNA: TGCGCCAGCAGCTTGTGGTCTAGCGGGAACACCGGGGAGCTGTTTTTT. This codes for CASSLWSSGNTGELFF. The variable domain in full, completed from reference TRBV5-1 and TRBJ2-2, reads KAGVTQTPRYLIKTRGQQVTLSCSPISGHRSVSWYQQTPGQGLQFLFEYFSETQRNKGNFPGRFSGRQFSNSRSEMNVSTLELGDSALYLCASSLWSSGNTGELFFGEGSRLTVL.

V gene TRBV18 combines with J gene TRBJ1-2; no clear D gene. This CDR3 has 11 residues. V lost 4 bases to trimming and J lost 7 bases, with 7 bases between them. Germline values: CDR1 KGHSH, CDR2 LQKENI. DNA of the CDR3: TGTGCCAGCTCACTCGGGTTTGGCTACACCTTC. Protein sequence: CASSLGFGYTF.

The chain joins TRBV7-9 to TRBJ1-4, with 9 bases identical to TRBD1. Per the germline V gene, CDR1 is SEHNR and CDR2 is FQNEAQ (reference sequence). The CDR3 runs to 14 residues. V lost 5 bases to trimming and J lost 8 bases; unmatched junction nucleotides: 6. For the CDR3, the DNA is TGTGCCAGCAGCCTACAGGGGGCTTGGGAAAAACTGTTTTTT. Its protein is CASSLQGAWEKLFF.

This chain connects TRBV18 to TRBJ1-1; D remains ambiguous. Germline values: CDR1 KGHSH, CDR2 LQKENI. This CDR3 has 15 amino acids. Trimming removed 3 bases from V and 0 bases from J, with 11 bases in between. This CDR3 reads CASSPRGELNTEAFF. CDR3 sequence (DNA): TGTGCCAGCTCACCCCGGGGAGAGTTGAACACTGAAGCTTTCTTT.

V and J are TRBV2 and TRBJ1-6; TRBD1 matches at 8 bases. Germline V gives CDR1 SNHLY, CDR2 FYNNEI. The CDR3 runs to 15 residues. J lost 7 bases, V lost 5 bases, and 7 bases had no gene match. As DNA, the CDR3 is TGTGCCAGCAGTTTAGGACAGGGCGTAAATTCACCCCTCCACTTT. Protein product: CASSLGQGVNSPLHF.

CDR3 loop: CASSLAAGTSSNQPQHF. The CDR3, as DNA: TGCGCCAGCAGCTTGGCCGCCGGGACAAGTAGCAATCAGCCCCAGCATTTT. V is TRBV5-1 and J is TRBJ1-5, with D maybe TRBD1 (6 bases). This CDR3 is 17 amino acids long. Germline CDR1 is SGHRS and CDR2 is YFSETQ. Trimming removed 0 bases from V and 0 bases from J, with 13 bases in between.

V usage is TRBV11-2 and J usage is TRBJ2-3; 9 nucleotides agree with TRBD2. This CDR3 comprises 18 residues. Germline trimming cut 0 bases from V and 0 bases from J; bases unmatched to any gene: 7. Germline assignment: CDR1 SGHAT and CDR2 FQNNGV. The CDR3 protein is CASSLDLLAGASTDTQYF. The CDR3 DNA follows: TGTGCCAGCAGCTTAGATTTATTAGCGGGGGCTAGCACAGATACGCAGTATTTT.

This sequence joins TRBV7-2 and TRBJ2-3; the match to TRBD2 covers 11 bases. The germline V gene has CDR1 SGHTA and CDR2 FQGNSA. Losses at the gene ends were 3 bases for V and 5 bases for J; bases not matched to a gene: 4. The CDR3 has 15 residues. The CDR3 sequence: CASSFSGGAGDTQYF. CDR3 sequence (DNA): TGTGCCAGCAGCTTTAGCGGGGGGGCCGGAGATACGCAGTATTTT.

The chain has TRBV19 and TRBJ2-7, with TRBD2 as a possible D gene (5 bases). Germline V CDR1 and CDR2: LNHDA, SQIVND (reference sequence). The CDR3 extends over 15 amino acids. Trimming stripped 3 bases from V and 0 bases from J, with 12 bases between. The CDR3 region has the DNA TGTGCCAGTAGTATTTCGCGGAGGAGCTCCTACGAGCAGTACTTC. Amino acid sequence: CASSISRRSSYEQYF.